A single count supports the clone carrying this T cell receptor beta chain. The antigen is not known. Profiling relied on immunoSEQ multiplex PCR, and the TCRdb table lists in-frame clones only, not all of them. Of about 130,000 clones listed, approximately 91% are singletons. V was clipped by 4 bases and J by 8 bases, with 11 bases between them. The CDR3 extends over 12 amino acids. Per the germline V gene, CDR1 is SGHAT and CDR2 is FQNNGV. These data originate in a study of T cell responses to AZD1222 COVID-19 vaccine. Study-level findings and limits: Spike was spanned by vaccine-associated CD4 TCRs, with dominance at 160-218 and 743-854. Seropositive status at baseline applied to only a handful of AZD1222 recipients.

The sample in question was peripheral blood, obtained on day 0 of AZD1222 vaccination. The TCR was taken from an adult in good health. The gene calls are TRBV11-2 and TRBJ1-1; no clear D gene. The CDR3 region is CASSSLVREAFF. The CDR3 coding sequence is TGTGCCAGCAGCTCCCTCGTTCGGGAAGCTTTCTTT.